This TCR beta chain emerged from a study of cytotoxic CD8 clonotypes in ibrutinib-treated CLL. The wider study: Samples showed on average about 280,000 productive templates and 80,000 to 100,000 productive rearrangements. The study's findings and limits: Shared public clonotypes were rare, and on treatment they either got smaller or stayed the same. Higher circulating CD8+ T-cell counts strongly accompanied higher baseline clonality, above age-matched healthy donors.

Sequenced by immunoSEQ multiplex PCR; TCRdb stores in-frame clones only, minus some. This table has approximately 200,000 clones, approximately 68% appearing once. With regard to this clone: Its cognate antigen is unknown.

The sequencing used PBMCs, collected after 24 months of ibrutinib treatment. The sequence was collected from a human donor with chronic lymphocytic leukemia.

The CDR3 protein is CSVATPAFF. The CDR3 bases are TGCAGCGTTGCAACCCCTGCGTTCTTC. The chain employs TRBV29-1 and TRBJ2-1; unclear D gene. CDR3 length equals 9 residues. V shed 4 bases and J shed 15 bases, with 10 bases lying between them. Germline-derived CDR1 and CDR2 are SQVTM and ANQGSEA.